This T cell receptor (beta chain) stems from a study of blood T cell repertoires in COVID-19. In the source study's methods: Estimated nucleated cell counts came from reference gene primer amplification. The repertoire was sequenced with immunoSEQ multiplex PCR; TCRdb's copy has only in-frame clones and lacks some. V, J and clone size reflect that table, while D and trimming were determined from the DNA. This table has 200,000 to 250,000 clones, 65% to 90% appearing once. Germline CDR1 is LNHDA and CDR2 is SQIVND (reference sequence). This CDR3 contains 13 residues. V dropped 7 bases and J dropped 7 bases, with 14 bases sitting between them.

The TCR was taken from a man aged 45 to 65 with COVID-19, enrolled during active disease. The specimen sequenced was peripheral blood. The chain combines TRBV19 with TRBJ1-5; D is unclear. CDR3 sequence reads: CASTPTGWQPQHF. Written as DNA, the CDR3 is TGTGCCAGTACCCCGACGGGGTGGCAGCCCCAGCATTTT.